This is a list of T cell receptor beta chains from one sample in a study of T cells expressing NK-cell markers. Using the 5' RACE reads, TCRdb records one entry per CDR3 protein without DNA. This specimen shows more than 120,000 distinct CDR3 sequences; the ten leading clones hold roughly an eighth. The source material was blood T cells: a sorted CD56 or NKG2C T cell subset, CD4+ or CD8+ T cells, or bulk PBMC T cells (not recorded which). The receptors derive from a man between 18 and 35 years old in good health. CDR3s include the opening cysteine and the closing phenylalanine or tryptophan. Each record gives: V gene, J gene, CDR3 length, CDR3 protein.

>TRBV12-3/TRBV12-4|TRBJ2-5|15
CASSLFMAPGETQYF
>TRBV24-1|TRBJ2-1|15
CATSENRDYYNEQFF
>TRBV10-3|TRBJ1-2|13
CAISARTEYGYTF
>TRBV7-8|TRBJ2-1|16
CASVPGGTGIYNEQFF
>TRBV19|TRBJ1-5|16
CASKGGTSFSNQPQHF
>TRBV7-8|TRBJ2-6|18
CASSLAPSPNSGANVLTF
>TRBV7-3|TRBJ2-5|13
CASSLWAQETQYF
>TRBV12-3/TRBV12-4|TRBJ1-5|14
CASSLAGGDQPQHF
>TRBV20-1|TRBJ2-1|15
CSARVSGGLYNEQFF
>TRBV7-9|TRBJ2-1|16
CASSSTRAGPYNEQFF
>TRBV27|TRBJ2-5|15
CASSLGFGGQETQYF
>TRBV6-1|TRBJ2-3|14
CASSETRRADTQYF
>TRBV28|TRBJ2-3|14
CASSLIRGGDTQYF
>TRBV5-4|TRBJ1-1|15
CASSSPIEGYTEAFF
>TRBV20-1|TRBJ1-5|14
CSARLSSLNQPQHF
>TRBV6-4|TRBJ2-1|13
CASSETGAREQFF
>TRBV12-3/TRBV12-4|TRBJ2-5|15
CASSGPGRVSETQYF
>TRBV7-9|TRBJ2-1|16
CASSSGLAVSYNEQFF
>TRBV29-1|TRBJ2-1|14
CSVEPLRQGSEQFF
>TRBV9|TRBJ2-2|16
CASSESGGSNTGELFF
>TRBV9|TRBJ2-1|16
CASTSRGNVGFNEQFF
>TRBV20-1|TRBJ2-4|13
CSAPPAGKNIQYF
>TRBV30|TRBJ2-1|14
CAWCAGTSDNEQFF
>TRBV29-1|TRBJ2-2|11
CSGQGSGELFF
>TRBV12-3/TRBV12-4|TRBJ2-2|14
CAILRGAKDGELFF
>TRBV24-1|TRBJ1-2|12
CATEGGPNGYTF
>TRBV11-2|TRBJ2-3|16
CASSPLGQNLTDTQYF
>TRBV7-8|TRBJ2-2|11
CASSRGGELFF
>TRBV7-6|TRBJ2-1|17
CASSDSGRAEGQGEQFF
>TRBV5-6|TRBJ1-1|14
CASSFWTDNTEAFF
>TRBV7-9|TRBJ2-1|16
CASSSTPLDQPQEQFF
>TRBV6-1|TRBJ2-1|15
CASSELSGRGDEQFF
>TRBV12-3/TRBV12-4|TRBJ1-5|12
CASSYGNQPQHF
>TRBV23-1|TRBJ1-1|11
CAGSGNTEAFF
>TRBV28|TRBJ2-1|11
CASSYSREQFF
>TRBV4-2|TRBJ2-5|17
CASSQAPLAGEGETQYF
>TRBV30|TRBJ2-1|16
CAWSGLAENVYNEQFF
>TRBV5-1|TRBJ2-5|16
CASSFTTGPRQETQYF
>TRBV5-5|TRBJ2-7|14
CASSFNDRGYEQYF
>TRBV11-2|TRBJ2-7|11
CASSLADEQYF
>TRBV4-1|TRBJ2-3|16
CASSQDKGGITDTQYF
>TRBV11-2|TRBJ1-4|16
CASSFGRGGGNEKLFF
>TRBV9|TRBJ2-1|14
CASSAGTSLNEQFF
>TRBV5-6|TRBJ2-1|15
CASSPAVSSYNEQFF
>TRBV5-1|TRBJ2-1|14
CASSLTEGRNEQFF
>TRBV5-1|TRBJ2-1|16
CASSWTSGRAYNEQFF
>TRBV12-3/TRBV12-4|TRBJ2-4|12
CASSHTINIQYF
>TRBV7-2|TRBJ2-5|16
CASSLLRAGAKETQYF
>TRBV7-9|TRBJ2-1|12
CASSSLGYEQFF
>TRBV20-1|TRBJ2-1|17
CSARDPGQGQWYNEQFF
>TRBV9|TRBJ2-5|16
CASSAPWGERQETQYF
>TRBV15|TRBJ1-5|15
CATSRARDGSQPQHF
>TRBV4-3|TRBJ1-2|15
CASSQTGGANYGYTF